This T cell receptor (beta chain) was sequenced during a study of blood T cells in healthy people across ages. Whole-study findings and limits: Percentage of naive T cells showed a strong correlation with TCR beta diversity.

No fewer than 7 million PBMCs went into each sample. A second PCR, run for about 7 to 11 cycles, used a sample-barcoded 5' primer plus a J-beta primer mix. A single record per CDR3 protein comes from TCRdb applying MiXCR to the 5' RACE reads. The table includes hundreds of thousands of distinct CDR3 sequences, 25% to 35% detected once. This clonotype was observed many times. Its antigen is currently unknown. Looked up from germline, CDR1 is DFQATT and CDR2 is SNEGSKA (reference sequence). Trimming stripped 3 bases from V and 0 bases from J, with 15 bases between. The CDR3 is 17 amino acids. The sample consisted of blood. The chain links TRBV20-1 to TRBJ2-6; D tentatively fits TRBD1 or TRBD2 (5 bases each). The clonotype was recovered from a woman of 80 years or more in good health. The CDR3 region is CSASVPGRSSGANVLTF. The CDR3 bases are TGCAGTGCTAGCGTCCCGGGACGGTCCTCTGGGGCCAACGTCCTGACTTTC.